This T cell receptor (beta chain) stems from a study of blood T cell repertoires in COVID-19. Study-level information: COVID-19 samples collected from the United States, Italy and Spain covered acute and convalescent phases.

Produced via immunoSEQ multiplex PCR; TCRdb's table is partial and in-frame only. The sample has around 700,000 clones; 80% to 90% are singletons. The CDR3 spans 15 residues. The germline gives CDR1 MNHNY, CDR2 SVGAGI (reference sequence). Deletions cut 8 bases from V and 4 bases from J, with 17 bases between. The chain couples TRBV6-6 to TRBJ2-2; D perhaps matches TRBD1 (5 bases). The source of this sequence is a young woman with acute or convalescent COVID-19. The sample was peripheral blood. The CDR3 DNA reads TGTGCCAGCGAGTTTTGGTTAAGGGGCACCGGGGAGCTGTTTTTT. Translating gives CASEFWLRGTGELFF.